A selection of T cell receptor beta chains follows, all from one sample in a study of CXCR3-negative and CXCR3-positive naive CD8 T cells. From its re-call of the 5' RACE reads, TCRdb lists each CDR3 protein once, without DNA. The sample yields 90,000 to 150,000 distinct CDR3 sequences, of which the top ten take up around 0.36%. What was sequenced was naive CXCR3+ CD8+ T cells from blood. These receptors all come from a human donor in good health. Some clones in this sample may be carry-over from other donors' samples. Both conserved end residues are part of each CDR3.

TRBJ2-5	TRBV7-6	CASSLGRGGSRETQYF
TRBJ1-4	TRBV28	CASSFPFRGIDNEKLFF
TRBJ2-1	TRBV4-3	CASSQDRVGSDEQFF
TRBJ2-1	TRBV6-5	CASSPGLAVGGEQFF
TRBJ2-7	TRBV12-3/TRBV12-4	CASSFGAVISYEQYF
TRBJ2-1	TRBV12-3/TRBV12-4	CASSLPLLAGGNEQFF
TRBJ2-1	TRBV3-1	CASSLRLAGAYNEQFF
TRBJ2-1	TRBV12-3/TRBV12-4	CASSLAQGAYDEQFF
TRBJ2-7	TRBV4-1	CASSQAEGGRYEQYF
TRBJ2-2	TRBV5-6	CASSLAQNTGELFF
TRBJ2-7	TRBV15	CATSTGLGDPSYEQYF
TRBJ1-1	TRBV15	CATSRVDSVDEAFF
TRBJ2-3	TRBV29-1	CSVEFLAGGPADTQYF
TRBJ1-2	TRBV6-4	CASSDSTGIGYTF
TRBJ1-2	TRBV29-1	CSVLTALNYGYTF
TRBJ1-2	TRBV4-1	CASSRTTGALYGYTF
TRBJ2-7	TRBV28	CASSLPFGNYEQYF
TRBJ1-1	TRBV5-1	CASSLAGTLNTEAFF
TRBJ2-3	TRBV7-2	CASSLGGYSSDTQYF
TRBJ2-1	TRBV4-1	CASSPSASSGGYNEQFF
TRBJ1-4	TRBV15	CATSRDREGAGEKLFF
TRBJ1-2	TRBV7-9	CASSMTGDGYTF
TRBJ1-1	TRBV4-3	CASSQGTGGGTEAFF
TRBJ2-5	TRBV28	CASSFGQGLAETQYF
TRBJ2-5	TRBV28	CASSSQIAETQYF
TRBJ2-7	TRBV2	CASRAAGGVNYEQYF
TRBJ2-1	TRBV27	CASFATAGTTNSNEQFF
TRBJ1-1	TRBV12-3/TRBV12-4	CASSPPRQGATRNTEAFF
TRBJ2-7	TRBV28	CASRTSREISYEQYF
TRBJ2-7	TRBV5-1	CASSLVWGLDEQYF
TRBJ2-3	TRBV2	CASIKSSGVLGADTQYF
TRBJ2-1	TRBV20-1	CSARDTTYAYNEQFF